The sequence of this T cell receptor (beta chain) was determined in a study of T cell responses to AZD1222 COVID-19 vaccine (dated by TCRdb to the early 2020s). Turning to the overall study: A total of approximately 230 trial participants underwent TCR sequencing, of whom some 210 received two doses of AZD1222 and some 25 received two doses of the MenACWY control vaccine. Trial participants were enrolled into age subgroups of 18-55, 56-69 and 70-plus years, which contained around 150, 28 and 57 TCR-sequenced participants, respectively.

Reading the label with the study, this specimen's time point is: about 28 days (+/-7) after the second vaccine dose. AZD1222 recipients with second doses at about 4 weeks or about 12 weeks were pooled, because spike-specific TCR depth and breadth did not differ between schedules. Vaccinee samples were obtained from the UK trials COV001 and COV002, which included a single-blind randomized controlled phase 2/3 trial of AZD1222 (ChAdOx1 nCoV-19) in healthy adults. For TCRbeta chain sequencing, PBMC samples from trial participants were taken at day 0 and at day 28 after the second dose. The CDR3 regions of human TCRbeta chains were analyzed by immunosequencing. In the source study's methods: TCRs in the repertoires were matched against a reference library of SARS-CoV-2-specific TCRs that had been generated with the MIRA antigen-specificity platform. Breadth meant the fraction of unique TCRs that were SARS-CoV-2-associated, whereas depth meant the fraction of total T cells that were SARS-CoV-2-associated. Using the MIRA data, each spike-specific TCR was mapped to the spike region that the TCR reacts to and placed in a CD4 or CD8 class. Log10-transformed breadth and depth values were compared by one-way ANOVA with Sidak's multiple comparisons tests. The table comes from immuneACCESS by way of TCRdb, which keeps in-frame sequences with V and J called. Part of the clones is missing from these tables; in studies checked, under half for an unresolved V gene and the rest for unknown reasons. The DNA gave D and trimming, while V, J and clone size come from that table. In all, the sample holds fewer than 120,000 clones, and about 94% of those were seen once. Of the sample, 2.5% to 3.5% is held by the ten largest clones.

From a lookup of the germline V gene (reference sequence), CDR1 and CDR2 are SSHAT and FNYEAQ. Measured from the cysteine to the phenylalanine, the CDR3 is 13 residues long. Left in the record is the CDR3 DNA by itself, 39 bases read in frame from the first base. Trimming removed 1 base from V and 6 bases from J, leaving 9 bases between the germline ends. As regards this clone: Its antigen is still unknown. No qualities accompany the bases; no much larger clone lies one base away.

The paper as a whole reports these results and caveats: Participants were mostly white British and included more females than males, and it was suggested by the authors that clonal diversity may have been underestimated. Conclusions about previously exposed vaccinees were limited because only six AZD1222 recipients were SARS-CoV-2 seropositive at baseline. In the small 56-69-year group, the increase in depth fell short of significance, most likely because of low power. A significant rise in spike-specific TCR breadth and depth was observed after two AZD1222 doses relative to day 0 and relative to MenACWY recipients. Reportedly, close to half of the unique spike-specific TCRs recognized epitopes lying outside the regions that are mutated in the B.1.351 and B.1.1.7 variants. Because no samples from the day 14 peak response were available, repertoires could be characterized only after the peak T cell response. Vaccine-associated CD4 TCRs spanned the whole spike protein, with dominant responses in regions 160-218 and 743-854.

Source: peripheral blood, taken 28 days after the second AZD1222 dose. The sequence was collected from an adult who received the AZD1222 COVID-19 vaccine. The chain employs TRBV7-7 and TRBJ2-5, with no confidently assigned D gene. Here the CDR3 is given as CASSLGMGKTQYF. The DNA is TGTGCCAGCAGCTTAGGGATGGGGAAGACCCAGTACTTC.